The 16 T cell receptor beta chains below were found in one sample sequenced in a study of blood T cells in healthy people across ages (dated by TCRdb to between 2014 and 2017). The library relied on 5' RACE. The reads were generated on an Illumina HiSeq 2500. A second roughly 6 to 12 cycle PCR used a sample-barcoded 5' primer and a J-beta primer mix. Using fastp at Q25 and MiXCR, TCRdb reprocessed the public reads and kept productive beta chains. Each record represents a unique CDR3 protein, reported with the most common genes and DNA among its rows. For this sample there are about 1.4 million distinct CDR3 sequences; 59% appear just once. The ten largest clonotypes hold 6.5% to 8.5% of the sample. The sample consisted of blood. The receptors shown here come from a man between 18 and 35 years old in good health.

The chain employs TRBV3-1 and TRBJ2-7, with 12 bases fitting TRBD2. The germline V gene encodes CDR1 LGHDT and CDR2 YNNKEL (reference sequence). The CDR3 loop spans 17 amino acids. With 5 bases clipped from V and 3 bases from J, the junction kept 11 bases outside the gene matches. CDR3 sequence (DNA): TGTGCCAGCAGCAACGACTGGACTAGCGGGAACCTCTACGAGCAGTACTTC. Amino acid sequence: CASSNDWTSGNLYEQYF.

The J gene is TRBJ2-3, the V gene TRBV4-3; D is possibly TRBD1 (7 bases). V was pared by 2 bases and J by 3 bases, with 12 bases between. CDR3 length equals 15 residues. Germline CDR1 LGHNA, CDR2 YSLEER. As DNA, the CDR3 is TGCGCCAGCAGCCAAAGCAGGGGGGAAACAGATACGCAGTATTTT. Protein sequence: CASSQSRGETDTQYF.

The gene calls are TRBV13 and TRBJ2-1; D is possibly TRBD2 (5 bases). This CDR3 contains 16 residues. The germline gives CDR1 PRHDT, CDR2 FYEKMQ (reference sequence). The V end was cut by 4 bases, the J end by 5 bases, with 18 bases between. The CDR3 sequence: CASSSPADFANNEQFF. CDR3 nucleotide sequence: TGTGCCAGCAGCTCTCCAGCGGATTTCGCCAACAATGAGCAGTTCTTC.

The gene calls are TRBV12-3 or TRBV12-4 and TRBJ2-1, with unresolved D. CDR3 length: 13 residues. Trimming pared 5 bases from V and 0 bases from J, leaving 5 bases between. The CDR3 DNA sequence: TGTGCCAGCAGTACTTTCTCCTACAATGAGCAGTTCTTC. This sequence encodes CASSTFSYNEQFF.

The chain combines TRBV20-1 with TRBJ2-4, with 10 bases matching TRBD2. The J call may be mistaken, given a closer DNA end match to TRBJ2-7. Germline lookup yields CDR1 DFQATT and CDR2 SNEGSKA (reference sequence). This CDR3 contains 14 residues. CDR3 nucleotide sequence: TGCAGTGCTAGTCTAGCGGGAGCTCAGTACGAGCAGTACTTC. Amino acids: CSASLAGAQYEQYF.

This clonotype was counted once. The chain uses TRBV15 and TRBJ2-7, with a weak D call TRBD1 (6 bases). The V and J ends lost 0 bases and 0 bases respectively, with 12 bases between them. Per the germline V gene, CDR1 is LNHNV and CDR2 is YYDKDF (reference sequence). This CDR3 has 16 amino acids. CDR3 sequence reads: CATSRDGRDTSYEQYF. The CDR3 DNA follows: TGTGCCACCAGCAGAGACGGCCGGGACACCTCCTACGAGCAGTACTTC.

As to this clonotype: One junction end disagrees with the germline gene, perhaps due to a read error. The genes are TRBV2 and TRBJ1-5; a possible D gene is TRBD1 (5 bases). This CDR3 is 14 amino acids long. Germline values: CDR1 SNHLY, CDR2 FYNNEI. CDR3 nucleotides: TGTGCCAGCAGGGAAGAGGGGCCTGGACAGCCCCAGCATTTT. Translating gives CASREEGPGQPQHF.

This clonotype has only a few counts. The rearrangement joins TRBV29-1 to TRBJ1-1, with D unresolved. The CDR3 runs to 11 residues. Germline CDR1 reads SQVTM; CDR2 reads ANQGSEA. V was cut by 7 bases and J by 1 base, with 7 bases left in between. The CDR3 is CSADPNTEAFF. CDR3 DNA sequence: TGCAGCGCCGACCCGAACACTGAAGCTTTCTTT. The full variable domain, its missing parts supplied by reference TRBV29-1 and TRBJ1-1, is SAVISQKPSRDICQRGTSLTIQCQVDSQVTMMFWYRQQPGQSLTLIATANQGSEATYESGFVIDKFPISRPNLTFSTLTVSNMSPEDSSIYLCSADPNTEAFFGQGTRLTVV.

This chain joins TRBV20-1 and TRBJ2-1; D gene ambiguous. The CDR3 length is 12 residues. Germline V gene sequence: CDR1 DFQATT, CDR2 SNEGSKA (reference sequence). Trimming stripped 1 base from V and 5 bases from J, with 6 bases between. This CDR3 reads CSARGWDNEQFF. CDR3 coding DNA: TGCAGTGCTAGAGGTTGGGACAATGAGCAGTTCTTC.

This chain uses TRBV6-6 with TRBJ1-1, with TRBD1 matching over 8 bases. The germline gives CDR1 MNHNY, CDR2 SVGAGI (reference sequence). The CDR3 totals 15 residues. Trimming removed 4 bases from V and 2 bases from J; junction bases left unmatched: 6. This chain's CDR3 is CASSLTGALNTEAFF. In nucleotides, the CDR3 is TGTGCCAGCAGTTTGACAGGGGCTCTTAACACTGAAGCTTTCTTT.

The chain is built from TRBV6-6 and TRBJ2-5; TRBD1 or TRBD2 may be the D gene (5 bases each). Between the trimmed V and J ends, which lost 2 bases and 3 bases, there was a span of 10 bases. Germline CDR1 is MNHNY and CDR2 is SVGAGI (reference sequence). The CDR3 totals 14 residues. The CDR3 is CASSYAGTEETQYF. The DNA for the CDR3 is TGTGCCAGCAGTTACGCAGGGACCGAAGAGACCCAGTACTTC.

The rearrangement joins TRBV13 to TRBJ2-7, with 8 nucleotides matching TRBD2. CDR1 PRHDT and CDR2 FYEKMQ come from the germline V gene (reference sequence). The CDR3 consists of 15 residues. Losses at the gene ends were 5 bases for V and 2 bases for J; bases not matched to a gene: 8. CDR3 nucleotide sequence: TGTGCCAGCAGCCCCAATCCCGGGGGGGCCTACGAGCAGTACTTC. This gives the protein CASSPNPGGAYEQYF.

This sequence joins TRBV4-1 and TRBJ1-2, with 9 bases that match TRBD1. The CDR3 runs 18 residues. Germline V gene lookup returns CDR1 MGHRA and CDR2 YSYEKL. Trimming took 3 bases from V and 7 from J; bases not matched to a gene: 18. The CDR3 region has the DNA TGCGCCAGCAGCCAGGGTCATAAGGGACAGGGCAGAATTAGTGGCTACACCTTC. Its translation is CASSQGHKGQGRISGYTF.

This chain joins TRBV4-1 and TRBJ2-4, with D perhaps matching TRBD1 (5 bases). Trimming took off 2 bases at V and 0 bases at J, with 8 bases between the two ends. The germline V gene encodes CDR1 MGHRA and CDR2 YSYEKL. The CDR3 covers 15 residues. In DNA form, the CDR3 reads TGCGCCAGCAGCCAAAGACAGTTAGCCAAAAACATTCAGTACTTC. Translated: CASSQRQLAKNIQYF.

The chain employs TRBV5-1 and TRBJ1-1, with 8 positions matching TRBD1. Trimming at V came to 0 bases and at J to 4 bases, leaving 8 bases not matched to a gene. Germline V CDR1 and CDR2: SGHRS, YFSETQ. This CDR3 has 16 residues. The CDR3 DNA is TGCGCCAGCAGCTTGGCCCAGGGGGCGAGTCTCACTGAAGCTTTCTTT. Its protein is CASSLAQGASLTEAFF. Based on the CDR3 plus reference TRBV5-1 and TRBJ1-1, the full variable domain is KAGVTQTPRYLIKTRGQQVTLSCSPISGHRSVSWYQQTPGQGLQFLFEYFSETQRNKGNFPGRFSGRQFSNSRSEMNVSTLELGDSALYLCASSLAQGASLTEAFFGQGTRLTVV.

This clonotype was picked up a small number of times. J is TRBJ1-1 and V is TRBV29-1; D might be TRBD1 (5 bases). The CDR3 loop spans 12 amino acids. CDR1 is SQVTM, CDR2 ANQGSEA, per germline. V was pared by 8 bases and J by 5 bases, with 15 bases between. The chain's CDR3 is CSMRGVGTEAFF. The CDR3 DNA is TGCAGCATGCGGGGGGTTGGAACTGAAGCTTTCTTT. Looking up the rest from reference TRBV29-1 and TRBJ1-1 gives the full variable domain: SAVISQKPSRDICQRGTSLTIQCQVDSQVTMMFWYRQQPGQSLTLIATANQGSEATYESGFVIDKFPISRPNLTFSTLTVSNMSPEDSSIYLCSMRGVGTEAFFGQGTRLTVV.